This T cell receptor beta chain was identified in a study of blood T cell repertoires in COVID-19 (dated by TCRdb to 2020 to 2021). About the full investigation: Samples from collaborators originated in the United States, Italy and Spain and spanned both the acute and convalescent phases of COVID-19. The prospective study material was composed of cDNA or gDNA derived from T cells, B-cell-depleted T cells, or PBMCs. The dataset comprised deeply sampled blood TCRbeta repertoires from subjects exposed to, actively infected with, or recovered from COVID-19. The repertoires were released in a freely available public database meant as a resource for research on the immune response to SARS-CoV-2. Samples came from the ongoing ImmuneRACE study (first 160 participants) plus 1,254 subjects from 6 global collaborators. Sample metadata almost always included a de-identified subject ID, COVID-19 status, age in years and sex. HLA class I and class II types, where available, came from metadata supplied by the sample provider rather than from assay-based typing.

Whole blood was collected in K2EDTA tubes by collaborating institutions according to the institutions' own protocols. For TCRbeta analysis, collaborator samples were shipped as frozen whole blood, as isolated PBMCs, or as DNA extracted from either sample type. Concerning this clone itself: No antigen is known for it. No much larger clonotype is one base removed from it; base qualities were not supplied.

TCRbeta CDR3 regions were amplified from genomic DNA by means of the immunoSEQ Assay, a bias-controlled multiplex PCR. Per the source publication's procedure: The number of nucleated cells in each sample was estimated from the amplification of reference gene primers within the assay. Sequence reads were collapsed and filtered to measure the absolute abundance of every unique TCRbeta CDR3 rearrangement. For each sample, productive Simpson clonality was calculated as the square root of Simpson's diversity index over productive rearrangements. TCRdb's version of the immuneACCESS table is confined to in-frame rearrangements and falls short of the full clone set. An unresolved V gene accounts for under half of the shortfall where checked; the remainder is of unknown origin. V and J calls and clone size are those listed in that table; D and trimming were worked out from the DNA. Counted in this sample were 90,000 or so clones; 55% to 75% of them appeared once. The ten top clones hold roughly an eighth of the sample.

Study-wide findings and limitations: Clinical and demographic metadata were provided uncurated, with the amount varying by source and participant.

CDR1 is given as SGHDT and CDR2 as YYEEEE, both from the germline V gene. The CDR3 runs 13 residues from the cysteine to the phenylalanine. CDR3 DNA is the only sequence kept; it has 39 bases, read in frame from the first base. V lost 3 bases and J lost 2 bases, and the count of bases not matched to a germline gene is 2. The chain uses TRBV5-6 and TRBJ2-7, with 7 middle bases fitting TRBD1. The receptor was derived from a woman older than 75 with acute or convalescent COVID-19. Sequenced sample: peripheral blood. The CDR3 sequence is CASSYTGAYEQYF. The nucleotide sequence is given as TGTGCCAGCAGCTATACAGGGGCCTACGAGCAGTACTTC.